This T cell receptor beta chain was recorded in a study of cytomegalovirus exposure and HLA in healthy donors. Findings and limits, study-wide: Later, an analysis found that TCR clusters from the first cohort tended to co-occur in the roughly 130 validation repertoires. Researchers catalogued 160 or so TCR beta chains as cytomegalovirus-associated.

Libraries were prepared by immunoSEQ multiplex PCR; TCRdb keeps only in-frame clonotypes and omits some of them. Of 100,000 to 150,000 clones listed, roughly 86% are singletons. Regarding this clone: Its antigen is still unknown.

This receptor was obtained from a man aged 25-45 years in good health and CMV-seronegative. Sequenced material: PBMCs.

For the CDR3, the DNA is TGTGCCAGCAGCCCCGGACTAGCGGGAGTGAACTACGAGCAGTACTTC. Translated: CASSPGLAGVNYEQYF. The V and J genes are TRBV7-9 and TRBJ2-7; 13 nucleotides align to TRBD2. The V gene's germline CDR1 is SEHNR and CDR2 FQNEAQ (reference sequence). V dropped 5 bases and J dropped 3; count of bases not matched to a gene: 7. This CDR3 contains 16 residues.